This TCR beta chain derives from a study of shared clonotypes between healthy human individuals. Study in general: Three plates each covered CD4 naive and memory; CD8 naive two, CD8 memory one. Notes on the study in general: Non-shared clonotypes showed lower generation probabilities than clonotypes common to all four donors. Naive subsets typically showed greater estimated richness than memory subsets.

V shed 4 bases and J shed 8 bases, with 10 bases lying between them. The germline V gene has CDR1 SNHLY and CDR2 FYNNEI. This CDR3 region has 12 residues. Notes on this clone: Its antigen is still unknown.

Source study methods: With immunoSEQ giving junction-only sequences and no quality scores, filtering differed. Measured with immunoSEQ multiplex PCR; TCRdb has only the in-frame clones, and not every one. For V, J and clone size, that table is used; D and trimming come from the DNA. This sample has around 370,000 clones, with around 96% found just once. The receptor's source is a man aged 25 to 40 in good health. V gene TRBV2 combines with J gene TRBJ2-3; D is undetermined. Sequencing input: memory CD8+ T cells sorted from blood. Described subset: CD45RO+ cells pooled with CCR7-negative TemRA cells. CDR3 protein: CASSGSVGTQYF. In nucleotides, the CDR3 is TGTGCCAGCAGTGGGAGTGTGGGTACGCAGTATTTT.